The 10 T cell receptor beta chains presented below share a single source sample, sequenced in a study of T cell responses to AZD1222 COVID-19 vaccine. Produced via immunoSEQ multiplex PCR; TCRdb's table is partial and in-frame only. The sample yields fewer than 90,000 clones, 88% seen once. The material was peripheral blood, obtained 28 days after the second AZD1222 dose. These TCRs come from an adult who received the AZD1222 COVID-19 vaccine.

The V call is TRBV4-3, the J call TRBJ1-5; TRBD1 might be the D (6 bases). V shed 1 base and J shed 4 bases, with 8 bases lying between them. CDR1 is LGHNA and CDR2 is YSLEER in the germline V gene. The CDR3 contains 14 residues. CDR3 residues: CASSQGQGNQPQHF. The CDR3 DNA reads TGCGCCAGCAGCCAAGGGCAGGGGAATCAGCCCCAGCATTTT.

The chain has TRBV13 and TRBJ1-1; D remains unclear. Per germline, CDR1 PRHDT and CDR2 FYEKMQ (reference sequence). Trimming took 0 bases from V and 4 from J, leaving 6 bases between them. CDR3 length: 13 residues. The CDR3 sequence: CASSLGLVTEAFF. In DNA, the CDR3 is TGTGCCAGCAGCTTAGGTCTTGTCACTGAAGCTTTCTTT.

This sequence joins TRBV19 and TRBJ1-5; no firm D call. The CDR3 contains 15 residues. Germline V CDR1 and CDR2: LNHDA, SQIVND (reference sequence). V lost 5 bases to trimming and J lost 5 bases, with 16 bases between them. In nucleotides, the CDR3 is TGTGCCAGTAGTGGAGGGCAGGTCCTCTATCAGCCCCAGCATTTT. Translated: CASSGGQVLYQPQHF.

The J gene is TRBJ1-6, the V gene TRBV6-2 or TRBV6-3; the D gene is possibly TRBD1 (5 bases). CDR3 size: 15 residues. Germline V lookup: CDR1 MNHEY, CDR2 SVGEGT. With 5 bases removed from V and 7 bases from J, the gap between germline ends came to 15 bases. The DNA for the CDR3 is TGTGCCAGCAGTAATCCCGACAGCCCGAATTCACCCCTCCACTTT. Amino acid sequence: CASSNPDSPNSPLHF.

This sequence joins TRBV9 and TRBJ2-1; D not resolved. Trimming removed 2 bases from V and 10 bases from J, with 13 bases in between. Per germline, CDR1 SGDLS and CDR2 YYNGEE. The CDR3 extends over 13 amino acids. The CDR3 coding sequence is TGTGCCAGCAGCGTGAATTTCTATGGCGAGCAGTTCTTC. Residues: CASSVNFYGEQFF. Drawing the rest from reference TRBV9 and TRBJ2-1, the complete variable domain is DSGVTQTPKHLITATGQRVTLRCSPRSGDLSVYWYQQSLDQGLQFLIQYYNGEERAKGNILERFSAQQFPDLHSELNLSSLELGDSALYFCASSVNFYGEQFFGPGTRLTVL.

This sequence joins TRBV27 and TRBJ1-5; no reliable D call. Germline V CDR1 and CDR2: MNHEY, SMNVEV (reference sequence). This CDR3 comprises 16 residues. Between the trimmed V and J ends, which lost 3 bases and 2 bases, there was a span of 14 bases. In nucleotides, the CDR3 is TGTGCCAGCAGTTTCATCGGGGAATTAGGCAATCAGCCCCAGCATTTT. It specifies CASSFIGELGNQPQHF.

The J gene is TRBJ2-7, the V gene TRBV19; 10 positions agree with TRBD2. The CDR3 length is 17 residues. Trimming removed 3 bases from V and 4 bases from J; junction bases left unmatched: 12. Germline V CDR1 and CDR2: LNHDA, SQIVND (reference sequence). CDR3: CASSIAHPSGSGYEQYF. The CDR3 DNA sequence: TGTGCCAGTAGTATCGCTCATCCTAGCGGGAGCGGGTACGAGCAGTACTTC.

This chain links TRBV7-2 with TRBJ1-1, with D uncertain. V was pared by 3 bases and J by 3 bases, with 11 bases between. Germline V gene data show CDR1 as SGHTA and CDR2 as FQGNSA. The CDR3 consists of 14 residues. The CDR3 sequence: CASSFRIPDTEAFF. CDR3 bases: TGTGCCAGCAGCTTTAGGATTCCGGACACTGAAGCTTTCTTT. Looking up the rest from reference TRBV7-2 and TRBJ1-1 gives the full variable domain: GAGVSQSPSNKVTEKGKDVELRCDPISGHTALYWYRQSLGQGLEFLIYFQGNSAPDKSGLPSDRFSAERTGGSVSTLTIQRTQQEDSAVYLCASSFRIPDTEAFFGQGTRLTVV.

The CDR3: CAWSASSRGGTQYF. The CDR3 DNA reads TGTGCCTGGAGTGCTTCCTCCAGGGGAGGGACCCAGTACTTC. The chain links TRBV30 to TRBJ2-5, with D perhaps being TRBD1 or TRBD2 (6 bases each). Deletions cut 1 base from V and 7 bases from J, with 16 bases between. This CDR3 has 14 residues. The germline V gene encodes CDR1 GTSNPN and CDR2 SVGIG (reference sequence).

The chain is built from TRBV6-5 and TRBJ1-2; D gene ambiguous. This CDR3 is 14 amino acids long. V dropped 3 bases and J dropped 0 bases, with 8 bases sitting between them. Looked up from germline, CDR1 is MNHEY and CDR2 is SVGAGI. CDR3 amino acids: CASSYQQTNYGYTF. CDR3 nucleotides: TGTGCCAGCAGTTATCAACAGACTAACTATGGCTACACCTTC.